A single sample is the source of the 15 T cell receptor beta chains below, sequenced in a study of cytomegalovirus exposure and HLA in healthy donors. Repertoires were generated with immunoSEQ multiplex PCR, while TCRdb's copy carries only in-frame clones and drops some. The sample comprises 110,000 to 150,000 clones, around 93% of which are singletons, and less than 2% rests with the top ten. The sample comprised PBMCs. These receptors all come from a man aged 18 to 29 in good health and CMV-seropositive.

This chain's CDR3 is CASSLYRGGSNQPQHF. The CDR3 DNA follows: TGTGCCAGCAGTTTATACCGGGGAGGTAGCAATCAGCCCCAGCATTTT. The V and J genes are TRBV28 and TRBJ1-5; D gene unclear. Germline V gives CDR1 MDHEN, CDR2 SYDVKM. V was pared by 1 base and J by 0 bases, with 10 bases between. CDR3 length equals 16 residues.

This clone was recorded only once. The chain combines TRBV27 with TRBJ2-3; tentative D call: TRBD1 (5 bases). The V end lost 5 bases, the J end lost 3 bases, and 12 bases lay between the germline ends. The CDR3 is 14 residues long. Germline loops: CDR1 MNHEY, CDR2 SMNVEV (reference sequence). The CDR3 DNA sequence: TGTGCCAGCAGTCTCCCCGCAGGGACAGATACGCAGTATTTT. Its protein product is CASSLPAGTDTQYF.

The V and J genes are TRBV10-3 and TRBJ2-7; TRBD1 might be the D (6 bases). Trimming cost V 2 bases and J 5 bases, with 16 bases left between them. Germline CDR1 ENHRY, CDR2 SYGVKD. The CDR3 runs 15 residues. As DNA, the CDR3 is TGTGCCATCAGTGAGGAAACAGGGCTCCTCGACGAGCAGTACTTC. Protein product: CAISEETGLLDEQYF.

For this clone: Other DNA variants within this sample encode the same CDR3. The rearrangement links TRBV5-1 to TRBJ1-1; D is undetermined. The V gene's germline CDR1 is SGHRS and CDR2 YFSETQ. Trimming left V 0 bases short and J 1 base short, with 4 bases between. The CDR3 length is 13 residues. The chain's CDR3 is CASSLDRNTEAFF. CDR3 in DNA: TGCGCCAGCAGCTTGGACAGGAACACTGAAGCTTTCTTT. Based on the CDR3 plus reference TRBV5-1 and TRBJ1-1, the full variable domain is KAGVTQTPRYLIKTRGQQVTLSCSPISGHRSVSWYQQTPGQGLQFLFEYFSETQRNKGNFPGRFSGRQFSNSRSEMNVSTLELGDSALYLCASSLDRNTEAFFGQGTRLTVV.

The gene calls are TRBV29-1 and TRBJ1-2; 8 bases are shared with TRBD1. V lost 7 bases to trimming and J lost 8 bases; unmatched junction nucleotides: 9. This CDR3 region has 12 residues. The germline V gene encodes CDR1 SQVTM and CDR2 ANQGSEA. The CDR3, as DNA: TGCAGCGCTCAGGGGGCTAGAGGGGGCTACACCTTC. Translating gives CSAQGARGGYTF.

The rearrangement uses TRBV11-3 and TRBJ2-3; 12 bases line up with TRBD2. The CDR3 extends over 16 amino acids. Germline loops: CDR1 SGHNT, CDR2 YENEEA. J gave up 0 bases and V 4 bases, and 2 bases lay outside the gene matches. CDR3 in amino acids: CASSSGLAGSTDTQYF. As DNA, the CDR3 is TGTGCCAGCAGCTCCGGACTAGCGGGGAGCACAGATACGCAGTATTTT.

This chain joins TRBV5-1 and TRBJ2-1; the match to TRBD2 covers 7 bases. CDR1 SGHRS and CDR2 YFSETQ come from the germline V gene. The J segment lost 5 bases and the V segment lost 0 bases, leaving 14 bases of the junction unmatched. CDR3 length: 18 residues. The CDR3 DNA sequence: TGCGCCAGCAGCTTGGCCAATTTCGGGGCGGGAGTCAACAATGAGCAGTTCTTC. Protein: CASSLANFGAGVNNEQFF.

The chain carries TRBV9 and TRBJ1-1; D uncertain. CDR1 SGDLS and CDR2 YYNGEE come from the germline V gene. The V end was cut by 0 bases, the J end by 1 base, with 13 bases between. CDR3 length: 16 residues. Here the CDR3 DNA reads TGTGCCAGCAGCGTAGCCTCGGGGTCGGGGAACACTGAAGCTTTCTTT. Translation gives CASSVASGSGNTEAFF.

This clone is a singleton in its sample. The chain carries TRBV16 and TRBJ2-7; possibly TRBD1 for D (5 bases). Per germline, CDR1 KGHSY and CDR2 FQNENV. The CDR3 contains 14 residues. V shed 4 bases and J shed 0 bases, with 10 bases lying between them. The CDR3 nucleotides read TGTGCCAGCAGCCCAGGGTTAAGCTCCTACGAGCAGTACTTC. This translates into CASSPGLSSYEQYF.

This clone showed up just once. The gene calls are TRBV6-1 and TRBJ2-4, with 7 bases aligning to TRBD2. The CDR3 consists of 13 residues. Germline V gives CDR1 MNHNS, CDR2 SASEGT. The V segment lost 7 bases and the J segment 6 bases; nucleotides outside the gene matches: 6. The CDR3, as DNA: TGTGCCAGCACAAGCGGGAACGGAAACATTCAGTACTTC. As protein: CASTSGNGNIQYF.

The genes are TRBV7-2 and TRBJ1-5; 7 nucleotides match TRBD1. The CDR3 extends over 14 amino acids. With 4 bases clipped from V and 6 bases from J, the junction kept 6 bases outside the gene matches. From germline, CDR1 is SGHTA and CDR2 FQGNSA. CDR3 coding DNA: TGTGCCAGCAGCTCCGACAGGGCGGCTCAGCCCCAGCATTTT. Its protein is CASSSDRAAQPQHF.

The rearrangement uses TRBV15 and TRBJ2-2; 10 nucleotides match TRBD2. This CDR3 is 17 amino acids long. Unmatched junction bases numbered 9, after V lost 2 bases and J lost 6 bases. Germline V gene lookup returns CDR1 LNHNV and CDR2 YYDKDF (reference sequence). The CDR3 coding sequence is TGTGCCACCAGCAGAACCGCAGGACTAGCGGTGCCCGGGGAGCTGTTTTTT. Translation: CATSRTAGLAVPGELFF.

The rearrangement links TRBV9 to TRBJ2-7; D not certain. This CDR3 region has 14 residues. V lost 4 bases to trimming and J lost 7 bases, with 18 bases between them. The germline gives CDR1 SGDLS, CDR2 YYNGEE. Here the CDR3 reads CASSRDPPYSEQYF. DNA for the CDR3: TGTGCCAGCAGCCGCGACCCCCCGTACAGTGAGCAGTACTTC.

The CDR3 sequence: CSASSRTEAFF. The CDR3 coding sequence is TGCAGTGCTAGTAGTCGCACTGAAGCTTTCTTT. The V gene is TRBV20-1, the J gene TRBJ1-1; D uncertain. V was pared by 3 bases and J by 4 bases, with 6 bases between. The CDR3 is made up of 11 amino acids. Germline V CDR1 and CDR2: DFQATT, SNEGSKA (reference sequence).

The chain joins TRBV29-1 to TRBJ1-1; 10 nucleotides agree with TRBD1. The V gene's germline CDR1 is SQVTM and CDR2 ANQGSEA. The J segment lost 6 bases and the V segment lost 3 bases, leaving 7 bases of the junction unmatched. This CDR3 comprises 14 residues. The CDR3 protein is CSVETGQGEAEAFF. CDR3 nucleotide sequence: TGCAGCGTTGAGACCGGACAGGGGGAGGCTGAAGCTTTCTTT. Variable domain in full (rest from reference TRBV29-1 and TRBJ1-1): SAVISQKPSRDICQRGTSLTIQCQVDSQVTMMFWYRQQPGQSLTLIATANQGSEATYESGFVIDKFPISRPNLTFSTLTVSNMSPEDSSIYLCSVETGQGEAEAFFGQGTRLTVV.